This is a list of T cell receptor beta chains from one sample in a study of post-analysis software for immune sequencing data. One entry per CDR3 protein, called by TCRdb with MiXCR from the PCR reads. Of about 620,000 distinct CDR3 sequences listed, 44% are singletons. Material for sequencing was blood. The receptors originated from a girl aged 10-17 years with multiple sclerosis. Each CDR3 is given with its conserved first and last residue. The order of the fields is D gene, V gene, clone size, J gene, CDR3 DNA, CDR3 protein. D genes are given only for firm matches. Clone size is given for some rows only: seen once, a few or many times, or a class if the clone is expanded.

D: TRBD1
V: TRBV5-1
size: NA
J: TRBJ2-7
DNA: TGCGCCAGCAGCTTGGATCGCCAGGGGGCCTACGAGCAGTACTTC
CDR3: CASSLDRQGAYEQYF

D: TRBD1
V: TRBV5-1
size: NA
J: TRBJ1-6
DNA: TGCGCCAGCAGCCCCGGGACAGGGGGATCACCCCTCCACTTT
CDR3: CASSPGTGGSPLHF

D: NA
V: TRBV4-2
size: few
J: TRBJ1-5
DNA: TGTGCCAGCAGCCAAGTACCAGGGAACAATCAGCCCCAGCATTTT
CDR3: CASSQVPGNNQPQHF

D: NA
V: TRBV5-1
size: NA
J: TRBJ2-5
DNA: TGCGACAGCAGCTTGGTGTTGGGGGAGGAAGGCAACCAGTACTTC
CDR3: CDSSLVLGEEGNQYF

D: NA
V: TRBV10-3
size: NA
J: TRBJ2-5
DNA: TGTGCCATCAGACCGGACAGCTTGGAAGAGACCCAGTACTTC
CDR3: CAIRPDSLEETQYF

D: TRBD1
V: TRBV6-5
size: NA
J: TRBJ2-3
DNA: TGTGCCAGCAGAAGCGACAGGGACAGCACAGATACGCAGTATTTT
CDR3: CASRSDRDSTDTQYF

D: TRBD1
V: TRBV12-3/TRBV12-4
size: NA
J: TRBJ1-5
DNA: TGTGCCAGCAGTGCCGGGACAGGGCGTTATAGCAATCAGCCCCAGCATTTT
CDR3: CASSAGTGRYSNQPQHF

D: NA
V: TRBV15
size: once
J: TRBJ2-3
DNA: TGTGCCACCAGCATAACGCCGGGGGCCCTCACAGATACGCAGTATTTT
CDR3: CATSITPGALTDTQYF

D: TRBD2
V: TRBV20-1
size: few
J: TRBJ2-1
DNA: TGCAGTGCTCCGACTAGCGAAGGGCAGTTCTTC
CDR3: CSAPTSEGQFF

D: TRBD2
V: TRBV10-3
size: NA
J: TRBJ2-1
DNA: TGTGCCATCAGCCACCCCAAGCGGGAGGGCTCCTACAATGAGCAGTTCTTC
CDR3: CAISHPKREGSYNEQFF

D: TRBD2
V: TRBV12-3/TRBV12-4
size: NA
J: TRBJ2-7
DNA: TGTGCCAGCAGCCCGGGACTATCAACCTACGAGCAGTACTTC
CDR3: CASSPGLSTYEQYF

D: NA
V: TRBV2
size: NA
J: TRBJ1-1
DNA: TGTGCCAGCCGAGGAGTTGGGGCTGAAGCTTTCTTT
CDR3: CASRGVGAEAFF

D: NA
V: TRBV7-3
size: NA
J: TRBJ2-5
DNA: TGTGCCAGCAGCTCCGGGCACGGGAGCTCTGGGGAGCAGTACTTC
CDR3: CASSSGHGSSGEQYF

D: TRBD1
V: TRBV12-3/TRBV12-4
size: NA
J: TRBJ2-5
DNA: TGTGCCAGCAGCTTCGACCCGGACAGGGGGCACCAAGAGACCCAGTACTTC
CDR3: CASSFDPDRGHQETQYF

D: NA
V: TRBV20-1
size: NA
J: TRBJ2-1
DNA: TGCAGTGCTCGATTCGGACAGACCTACAATGAGCAGTTCTTC
CDR3: CSARFGQTYNEQFF

D: NA
V: TRBV6-5
size: few
J: TRBJ2-3
DNA: TGTGCCAGCAGTTACACTTTCGACAGGTCAGATACGCAGTATTTT
CDR3: CASSYTFDRSDTQYF

D: NA
V: TRBV4-1
size: NA
J: TRBJ1-5
DNA: TGCGCCAGCAGCCAAGCCGGGACCTTAAATCAGCCCCAGCATTTT
CDR3: CASSQAGTLNQPQHF

D: TRBD2
V: TRBV3-1
size: few
J: TRBJ2-3
DNA: TGTGCCAGCAGCCCGGGACTAGCTAGAGATACGCAGTATTTT
CDR3: CASSPGLARDTQYF

D: NA
V: TRBV5-1
size: NA
J: TRBJ2-7
DNA: TGCGCCAGCAGCATGGTCATGGACGAGCAGTACTTC
CDR3: CASSMVMDEQYF

D: TRBD1
V: TRBV6-6
size: NA
J: TRBJ2-7
DNA: TGTGCCAGCAGTTCTCCTGAACAGGGGATTATCTACGAGCAGTACTTC
CDR3: CASSSPEQGIIYEQYF

D: TRBD1
V: TRBV7-9
size: few
J: TRBJ1-2
DNA: TGTGCCAGCAGCGACAGGGAACCGGCTAACTATGGCTACACCTTC
CDR3: CASSDREPANYGYTF

D: NA
V: TRBV12-5
size: NA
J: TRBJ2-3
DNA: TGTGCTAGTGGTCAGAGACATTTAGGATCTAGCACAGATACGCAGTATTTT
CDR3: CASGQRHLGSSTDTQYF

D: NA
V: TRBV11-2
size: once
J: TRBJ2-3
DNA: TGTGCCAGCAGGTTGGGACCGAGCACAGATACGCAGTATTTT
CDR3: CASRLGPSTDTQYF

D: NA
V: TRBV18
size: NA
J: TRBJ2-7
DNA: TGTGCCAGCTCAACTCGGCAGGTGAGCTACGAGCAGTACTTC
CDR3: CASSTRQVSYEQYF

D: NA
V: TRBV9
size: NA
J: TRBJ2-5
DNA: TGTGCCAGCCTCAGGTGGGGGGCCGGGGAGACCCAGTACTTC
CDR3: CASLRWGAGETQYF

D: NA
V: TRBV12-3/TRBV12-4
size: few
J: TRBJ2-1
DNA: TGTGCCAGCAGTCCCCCGGGACTGCGCTCCTACAATGAGCAGTTCTTC
CDR3: CASSPPGLRSYNEQFF

D: TRBD2
V: TRBV12-3/TRBV12-4
size: NA
J: TRBJ2-3
DNA: TGTGCCAGCAGTAAGCGGGAGGGGCCAGATACGCAGTATTTT
CDR3: CASSKREGPDTQYF

D: NA
V: TRBV20-1
size: few
J: TRBJ2-7
DNA: TGCAGTGCTAGAACCCCCAGCTTCCCCTACGAGCAGTACTTC
CDR3: CSARTPSFPYEQYF

D: TRBD1
V: TRBV29-1
size: NA
J: TRBJ2-7
DNA: TGCAGCGTAGTTGGGACAGGGGTTTCCTACGAGCAGTACTTC
CDR3: CSVVGTGVSYEQYF

D: NA
V: TRBV9
size: NA
J: TRBJ2-1
DNA: TGTGCCAGCAGCGTTGCCCCCCGGGACCGGGCTGGGAATGAGCAGTTCTTC
CDR3: CASSVAPRDRAGNEQFF

D: NA
V: TRBV10-2
size: NA
J: TRBJ2-2
DNA: TGCGCCAGCAGTGAGTCGGGGTCGAACACCGGGGAGCTGTTTTTT
CDR3: CASSESGSNTGELFF

D: NA
V: TRBV20-1
size: few
J: TRBJ1-1
DNA: TGCAGTGCTAGAGATGGCCTAAGCCTTGAAGCTTTCTTT
CDR3: CSARDGLSLEAFF

D: NA
V: TRBV29-1
size: few
J: TRBJ2-5
DNA: TGCAGCGCCATACCGGGCGGTAACCAAGAGACCCAGTACTTC
CDR3: CSAIPGGNQETQYF

D: NA
V: TRBV6-1
size: NA
J: TRBJ2-7
DNA: TGTGCCAGCAGTGCCCGGGACGGCTACTACGAGCAGTACTTC
CDR3: CASSARDGYYEQYF

D: NA
V: TRBV28
size: NA
J: TRBJ2-1
DNA: TGTGCCAGCAGTCTGCCGGGGCGGGCGCTTAACAATGAGCAGTTCTTC
CDR3: CASSLPGRALNNEQFF

D: NA
V: TRBV4-2
size: once
J: TRBJ2-5
DNA: TGTGCCAGCAGCCAAGATAGGGAAGGGGAAGAGACCCAGTACTTC
CDR3: CASSQDREGEETQYF

D: TRBD1
V: TRBV27
size: NA
J: TRBJ2-7
DNA: TGTGCCAGCAGTACAAGGCTGGGACAGGGTTCCTACGAGCAGTACTTC
CDR3: CASSTRLGQGSYEQYF

D: NA
V: TRBV20-1
size: NA
J: TRBJ1-5
DNA: TGCAGTGCCCTTATGGGGGGGCAGGGCAATCAGCCCCAGCATTTT
CDR3: CSALMGGQGNQPQHF

D: NA
V: TRBV5-1
size: NA
J: TRBJ2-1
DNA: TGCGCCAGCAGCTTGGTCTTAGCGGCGGATGAGCAGTTCTTC
CDR3: CASSLVLAADEQFF

D: TRBD1
V: TRBV10-3
size: NA
J: TRBJ1-2
DNA: TGTGCCATCAGTGCCGGGACAGGGAACTATGGCTGCACCTTC
CDR3: CAISAGTGNYGCTF

D: TRBD2
V: TRBV4-1
size: NA
J: TRBJ2-1
DNA: TGCGCCAGCAGCCAAGGTAGCCTAGCGGGGTCCTCGGGTGAGCAGTTCTTC
CDR3: CASSQGSLAGSSGEQFF

D: NA
V: TRBV4-1
size: NA
J: TRBJ2-3
DNA: TGCGCCAGCAGCCCCGTAGTTGGCTACGACACAGATACGCAGTATTTT
CDR3: CASSPVVGYDTDTQYF

D: NA
V: TRBV11-2
size: NA
J: TRBJ2-4
DNA: TGTGCCAGCAGCTTAGATCCTGGGGCAGGCGGGCAGTACTTC
CDR3: CASSLDPGAGGQYF

D: NA
V: TRBV20-1
size: NA
J: TRBJ2-7
DNA: TGCAGTGCCAAAGGCGGGCACTACGAGCAGTACTTC
CDR3: CSAKGGHYEQYF

D: NA
V: TRBV12-3/TRBV12-4
size: NA
J: TRBJ2-3
DNA: TGTGCCACTACCTCGGACTACTTCACAGATACGCAGTATTTT
CDR3: CATTSDYFTDTQYF

D: NA
V: TRBV12-3/TRBV12-4
size: NA
J: TRBJ1-2
DNA: TGTGCCAGCAGCCCTGGGCAATTTGGCTACACCTTC
CDR3: CASSPGQFGYTF

D: NA
V: TRBV7-9
size: many
J: TRBJ2-7
DNA: TGTGCCAGCAGCTTAGGTGTAGCCTACGAGCAGTACTTC
CDR3: CASSLGVAYEQYF

D: TRBD1
V: TRBV20-1
size: NA
J: TRBJ2-7
DNA: TGCAGTGCCCCCGGGCCAGGGGGCTTACACGAGCAGTACTTC
CDR3: CSAPGPGGLHEQYF

D: NA
V: TRBV20-1
size: few
J: TRBJ2-7
DNA: TGCAGTGCTAGAGATTTGGGAGACTTTGGTGCCGGGAGCTCCTACGAGCAGTACTTC
CDR3: CSARDLGDFGAGSSYEQYF

D: TRBD1
V: TRBV5-1
size: NA
J: TRBJ2-5
DNA: TGCGCCAGCAGCGCCTACTTTACAGGGGGCGGAGAGACCCAGTACTTC
CDR3: CASSAYFTGGGETQYF

D: NA
V: TRBV7-2
size: NA
J: TRBJ2-1
DNA: TGTGCCAGCAGCTTAGTCCCGGGGTACAATGAGCAGTTCTTC
CDR3: CASSLVPGYNEQFF

D: NA
V: TRBV29-1
size: NA
J: TRBJ1-1
DNA: TGCAGCGTTGGCCCGGGACTGAACACTGAAGCTTTCTTT
CDR3: CSVGPGLNTEAFF

D: NA
V: TRBV7-6
size: NA
J: TRBJ1-4
DNA: TGTGCCAGCAGCTTAGGCGGATATAATGAAAAACTGTTTTTT
CDR3: CASSLGGYNEKLFF

D: NA
V: TRBV20-1
size: NA
J: TRBJ2-3
DNA: TGCAGTGCTACCCCGGGACAACCTACGCAGTATTTT
CDR3: CSATPGQPTQYF

D: NA
V: TRBV12-3/TRBV12-4
size: NA
J: TRBJ2-1
DNA: TGTGCCAGCAGTTTAAGGGCATCGGATACCTACAATGAGCAGTTCTTC
CDR3: CASSLRASDTYNEQFF

D: NA
V: TRBV29-1
size: few
J: TRBJ2-3
DNA: TGCAGCGTTGAAGATCGGGAGTCCAGCACAGATACGCAGTATTTT
CDR3: CSVEDRESSTDTQYF

D: TRBD1
V: TRBV20-1
size: NA
J: TRBJ1-4
DNA: TGCAGTGCTCCCCCAGGGGGCTTGGAAGAAAAACTGTTTTTT
CDR3: CSAPPGGLEEKLFF